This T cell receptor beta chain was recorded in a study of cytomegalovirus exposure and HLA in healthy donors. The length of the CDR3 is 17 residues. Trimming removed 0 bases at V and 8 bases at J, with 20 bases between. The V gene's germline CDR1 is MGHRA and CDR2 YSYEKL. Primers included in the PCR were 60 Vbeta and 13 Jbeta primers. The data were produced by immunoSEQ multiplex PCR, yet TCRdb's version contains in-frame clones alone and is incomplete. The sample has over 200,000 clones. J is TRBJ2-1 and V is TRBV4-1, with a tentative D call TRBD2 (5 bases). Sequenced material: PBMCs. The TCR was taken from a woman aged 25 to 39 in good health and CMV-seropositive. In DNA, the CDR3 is TGCGCCAGCAGCCAAGAAGGAGGTGACACCCCCTGGGATGAGCAGTTCTTC. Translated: CASSQEGGDTPWDEQFF.